This T cell receptor (beta chain) is drawn from a study of T-cell reconstitution after alpha-beta-depleted transplantation in children. Unique molecular identifiers were built into the TCRbeta library. MiXCR, applied by TCRdb to the PCR reads, yields one record per CDR3 protein. The sample records approximately 93,000 distinct CDR3 sequences, 7% to 10% being singletons. This clonotype has ten or more counts. Germline V gene data show CDR1 as DFQATT and CDR2 as SNEGSKA (reference sequence). The CDR3 spans 16 residues. Deletions cut 5 bases from V and 7 bases from J, with 25 bases between. The TCR sequence derives from a human donor who donated a stem cell graft to a child with congenital amegakaryocytic thrombocytopenia. The source was PBMCs from the stem cell graft donor, collected from the stem cell graft. The rearrangement uses TRBV20-1 and TRBJ2-3; TRBD2 might be the D (5 bases). The CDR3 DNA reads TGCAGTGCTCCGCGCCGGGCGAGCGGAGCTCCATATACGCAGTATTTT. Translating it yields CSAPRRASGAPYTQYF.